The rows below give T cell receptor beta chains drawn from one sample of a study of beta chain features in type 1 diabetes. Assay: immunoSEQ multiplex PCR; the TCRdb copy retains only in-frame clones and omits some. The table lists some 350,000 clones, around a tenth of them singletons. Sequenced sample: central memory CD4+ T cells from blood. These receptors were collected from a man aged 30 to 45 with type 1 diabetes. Both conserved end residues are part of each CDR3. Size is omitted from some rows. Given values are once, few, many or a class for expanded clones.

17 | many | TRBJ1-4 | TRBV18 | CASSPPVGTEANEKLFF
16 | NA | TRBJ1-4 | TRBV21-1 | CASSSERTGFNEKLFF
14 | NA | TRBJ2-1 | TRBV18 | CASSPPGSPREQFF
16 | NA | TRBJ2-7 | TRBV6-1 | CASSEGLSTQGYEQYF
12 | few | TRBJ1-2 | TRBV7-8 | CASRSGSYGYTF
14 | NA | TRBJ2-7 | TRBV6-5 | CASSYEGGRREQYF
14 | NA | TRBJ2-2 | TRBV15 | CATSRDAHTGELFF
13 | NA | TRBJ2-3 | TRBV11-3 | CASSVGLTDTQYF
15 | few | TRBJ1-5 | TRBV18 | CASSPTGVRYQPQHF
14 | many | TRBJ2-7 | TRBV5-4 | CASRPDSSSYEQYF
16 | many | TRBJ1-5 | TRBV5-4 | CASSRMDRYSNQPQHF
11 | many | TRBJ1-2 | TRBV29-1 | CSALLGEGYTF
15 | few | TRBJ2-3 | TRBV9 | CASSVGGRGTDTQYF
16 | few | TRBJ2-5 | TRBV28 | CASRPAAAGSQETQYF
15 | NA | TRBJ2-3 | TRBV13 | CASSLRAGGRDTQYF
15 | few | TRBJ1-1 | TRBV11-2 | CASSYDRGGATEAFF
16 | NA | TRBJ2-3 | TRBV5-1 | CASSLQRDSFRDTQYF
15 | NA | TRBJ2-7 | TRBV6-6 | CASTSHTSGRDEQYF
18 | NA | TRBJ2-6 | TRBV4-2 | CASSRAQGVRSGANVLTF
14 | few | TRBJ2-7 | TRBV29-1 | CSAGGHGGSYEQYF
16 | few | TRBJ2-3 | TRBV25-1 | CASSEGVYGITDTQYF
13 | few | TRBJ1-1 | TRBV7-9 | CASSAQINTEAFF
12 | NA | TRBJ2-7 | TRBV2 | CANGASSYEQYF
15 | few | TRBJ1-2 | TRBV28 | CASSASGTGSYGYTF
14 | many | TRBJ1-2 | TRBV6-1 | CASSEPGGVAGYTF
16 | NA | TRBJ2-7 | TRBV11-2 | CASRVNLAGGNYEQYF
15 | NA | TRBJ2-7 | TRBV7-9 | CASSWEQGGIYEQYF
14 | NA | TRBJ1-5 | TRBV6-5 | CASSQRAGNQPQHF
16 | few | TRBJ2-7 | TRBV5-4 | CASSFPSSGRDYEQYF
15 | NA | TRBJ1-5 | TRBV6-1 | CASSTQGVGNQPQHF
20 | few | TRBJ2-1 | TRBV12-5 | CASGLRPDTSGGAWTNEQFF
17 | few | TRBJ2-4 | TRBV28 | CASSPGTGRHQSPIQYF
15 | NA | TRBJ1-1 | TRBV7-2 | CASSSYGLGSTEAFF
13 | NA | TRBJ1-4 | TRBV28 | CASRGQGSEKLFF
16 | few | TRBJ2-1 | TRBV28 | CASRPAGAGVRSEQFF
14 | many | TRBJ1-2 | TRBV9 | CASSARDRGYGYTF
16 | NA | TRBJ2-7 | TRBV27 | CASSLLARASGYEQYF
16 | few | TRBJ1-5 | TRBV7-2 | CASSSEEGIGNQPQHF
15 | NA | TRBJ2-2 | TRBV9 | CASSVEGTAGGELFF
16 | few | TRBJ2-6 | TRBV19 | CASSIMGAAGANVLTF
14 | NA | NA | TRBV6-5 | CASRPGTGGHEQYF
15 | NA | TRBJ2-1 | TRBV11-2 | CASSFSSGRNNEQFF
14 | NA | TRBJ2-7 | TRBV7-2 | CASSIAGGSYEQYF
15 | many | TRBJ1-4 | TRBV7-9 | CASSSGTGAAARLFF
12 | NA | TRBJ1-1 | TRBV28 | CASSLFKTEAFF
15 | NA | TRBJ2-3 | TRBV7-2 | CASSSRQPSTDTQYF
15 | NA | TRBJ1-1 | TRBV5-1 | CASSRTGTGNTEAFF
18 | NA | TRBJ2-2 | TRBV18 | CASSPQIPGQSNTGELFF
13 | NA | TRBJ1-1 | TRBV29-1 | CSVQQSMNTEAFF
13 | NA | TRBJ2-5 | TRBV6-1 | CASGRPPAETQYF
15 | NA | NA | TRBV7-2 | CASSSSGGSWYEQYF
15 | few | TRBJ1-2 | TRBV6-5 | CASSQGQGNNYGYTF
15 | NA | TRBJ2-3 | TRBV5-1 | CASSPQLTGGDTQYF
14 | few | TRBJ2-7 | TRBV28 | CASIKALGIYEQYF
15 | NA | TRBJ2-1 | TRBV28 | CASSEPQGLLAEQFF